This T cell receptor beta chain was sequenced for a study of Graves' ophthalmopathy and Graves' hyperthyroidism. For repertoire sequencing, the TCR beta CDR3 regions were amplified from RNA transcripts. First-round RT-PCR employed HTBI primers, with a second-round multiplex PCR after it. TCRdb processed the multiplex PCR reads anew with MiXCR; each CDR3 protein has one entry. The sample has hundreds of thousands of distinct CDR3 sequences, about 24% seen once; the top ten hold roughly 7.4%. The CDR3 is 13 residues long. V gave up 8 bases and J gave up 1 base; unmatched junction bases: 4. Germline CDR1 SGHRS, CDR2 YFSETQ. Among the hyperthyroidism patients, all were newly diagnosed, aged 18 to 65, with under 2 months' duration. Physicians reached a diagnosis by relying on clinical symptoms, serum thyroxine, TRAb, thyroid ultrasound and orbital computed tomography.

V and J are TRBV5-1 and TRBJ2-5; 8 bases map to TRBD2. The receptor was isolated from a young woman with stable Graves' hyperthyroidism. Some clones in this sample may be carry-over from other donors' samples. Sequenced sample: peripheral blood. CDR3 DNA: TGCGCCAGTACAGCGGGAGTCCAAGAGACCCAGTACTTC. Translating gives CASTAGVQETQYF.